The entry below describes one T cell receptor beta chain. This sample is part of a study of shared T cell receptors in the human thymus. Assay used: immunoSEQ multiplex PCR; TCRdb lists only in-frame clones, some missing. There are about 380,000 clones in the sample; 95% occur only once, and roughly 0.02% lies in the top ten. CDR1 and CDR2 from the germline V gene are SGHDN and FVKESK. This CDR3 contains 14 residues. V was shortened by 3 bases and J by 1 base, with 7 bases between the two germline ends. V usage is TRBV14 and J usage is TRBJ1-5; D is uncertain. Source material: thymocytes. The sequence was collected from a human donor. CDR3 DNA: TGTGCCAGCAGCCACCGGGTCAGCAATCAGCCCCAGCATTTT. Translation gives CASSHRVSNQPQHF.